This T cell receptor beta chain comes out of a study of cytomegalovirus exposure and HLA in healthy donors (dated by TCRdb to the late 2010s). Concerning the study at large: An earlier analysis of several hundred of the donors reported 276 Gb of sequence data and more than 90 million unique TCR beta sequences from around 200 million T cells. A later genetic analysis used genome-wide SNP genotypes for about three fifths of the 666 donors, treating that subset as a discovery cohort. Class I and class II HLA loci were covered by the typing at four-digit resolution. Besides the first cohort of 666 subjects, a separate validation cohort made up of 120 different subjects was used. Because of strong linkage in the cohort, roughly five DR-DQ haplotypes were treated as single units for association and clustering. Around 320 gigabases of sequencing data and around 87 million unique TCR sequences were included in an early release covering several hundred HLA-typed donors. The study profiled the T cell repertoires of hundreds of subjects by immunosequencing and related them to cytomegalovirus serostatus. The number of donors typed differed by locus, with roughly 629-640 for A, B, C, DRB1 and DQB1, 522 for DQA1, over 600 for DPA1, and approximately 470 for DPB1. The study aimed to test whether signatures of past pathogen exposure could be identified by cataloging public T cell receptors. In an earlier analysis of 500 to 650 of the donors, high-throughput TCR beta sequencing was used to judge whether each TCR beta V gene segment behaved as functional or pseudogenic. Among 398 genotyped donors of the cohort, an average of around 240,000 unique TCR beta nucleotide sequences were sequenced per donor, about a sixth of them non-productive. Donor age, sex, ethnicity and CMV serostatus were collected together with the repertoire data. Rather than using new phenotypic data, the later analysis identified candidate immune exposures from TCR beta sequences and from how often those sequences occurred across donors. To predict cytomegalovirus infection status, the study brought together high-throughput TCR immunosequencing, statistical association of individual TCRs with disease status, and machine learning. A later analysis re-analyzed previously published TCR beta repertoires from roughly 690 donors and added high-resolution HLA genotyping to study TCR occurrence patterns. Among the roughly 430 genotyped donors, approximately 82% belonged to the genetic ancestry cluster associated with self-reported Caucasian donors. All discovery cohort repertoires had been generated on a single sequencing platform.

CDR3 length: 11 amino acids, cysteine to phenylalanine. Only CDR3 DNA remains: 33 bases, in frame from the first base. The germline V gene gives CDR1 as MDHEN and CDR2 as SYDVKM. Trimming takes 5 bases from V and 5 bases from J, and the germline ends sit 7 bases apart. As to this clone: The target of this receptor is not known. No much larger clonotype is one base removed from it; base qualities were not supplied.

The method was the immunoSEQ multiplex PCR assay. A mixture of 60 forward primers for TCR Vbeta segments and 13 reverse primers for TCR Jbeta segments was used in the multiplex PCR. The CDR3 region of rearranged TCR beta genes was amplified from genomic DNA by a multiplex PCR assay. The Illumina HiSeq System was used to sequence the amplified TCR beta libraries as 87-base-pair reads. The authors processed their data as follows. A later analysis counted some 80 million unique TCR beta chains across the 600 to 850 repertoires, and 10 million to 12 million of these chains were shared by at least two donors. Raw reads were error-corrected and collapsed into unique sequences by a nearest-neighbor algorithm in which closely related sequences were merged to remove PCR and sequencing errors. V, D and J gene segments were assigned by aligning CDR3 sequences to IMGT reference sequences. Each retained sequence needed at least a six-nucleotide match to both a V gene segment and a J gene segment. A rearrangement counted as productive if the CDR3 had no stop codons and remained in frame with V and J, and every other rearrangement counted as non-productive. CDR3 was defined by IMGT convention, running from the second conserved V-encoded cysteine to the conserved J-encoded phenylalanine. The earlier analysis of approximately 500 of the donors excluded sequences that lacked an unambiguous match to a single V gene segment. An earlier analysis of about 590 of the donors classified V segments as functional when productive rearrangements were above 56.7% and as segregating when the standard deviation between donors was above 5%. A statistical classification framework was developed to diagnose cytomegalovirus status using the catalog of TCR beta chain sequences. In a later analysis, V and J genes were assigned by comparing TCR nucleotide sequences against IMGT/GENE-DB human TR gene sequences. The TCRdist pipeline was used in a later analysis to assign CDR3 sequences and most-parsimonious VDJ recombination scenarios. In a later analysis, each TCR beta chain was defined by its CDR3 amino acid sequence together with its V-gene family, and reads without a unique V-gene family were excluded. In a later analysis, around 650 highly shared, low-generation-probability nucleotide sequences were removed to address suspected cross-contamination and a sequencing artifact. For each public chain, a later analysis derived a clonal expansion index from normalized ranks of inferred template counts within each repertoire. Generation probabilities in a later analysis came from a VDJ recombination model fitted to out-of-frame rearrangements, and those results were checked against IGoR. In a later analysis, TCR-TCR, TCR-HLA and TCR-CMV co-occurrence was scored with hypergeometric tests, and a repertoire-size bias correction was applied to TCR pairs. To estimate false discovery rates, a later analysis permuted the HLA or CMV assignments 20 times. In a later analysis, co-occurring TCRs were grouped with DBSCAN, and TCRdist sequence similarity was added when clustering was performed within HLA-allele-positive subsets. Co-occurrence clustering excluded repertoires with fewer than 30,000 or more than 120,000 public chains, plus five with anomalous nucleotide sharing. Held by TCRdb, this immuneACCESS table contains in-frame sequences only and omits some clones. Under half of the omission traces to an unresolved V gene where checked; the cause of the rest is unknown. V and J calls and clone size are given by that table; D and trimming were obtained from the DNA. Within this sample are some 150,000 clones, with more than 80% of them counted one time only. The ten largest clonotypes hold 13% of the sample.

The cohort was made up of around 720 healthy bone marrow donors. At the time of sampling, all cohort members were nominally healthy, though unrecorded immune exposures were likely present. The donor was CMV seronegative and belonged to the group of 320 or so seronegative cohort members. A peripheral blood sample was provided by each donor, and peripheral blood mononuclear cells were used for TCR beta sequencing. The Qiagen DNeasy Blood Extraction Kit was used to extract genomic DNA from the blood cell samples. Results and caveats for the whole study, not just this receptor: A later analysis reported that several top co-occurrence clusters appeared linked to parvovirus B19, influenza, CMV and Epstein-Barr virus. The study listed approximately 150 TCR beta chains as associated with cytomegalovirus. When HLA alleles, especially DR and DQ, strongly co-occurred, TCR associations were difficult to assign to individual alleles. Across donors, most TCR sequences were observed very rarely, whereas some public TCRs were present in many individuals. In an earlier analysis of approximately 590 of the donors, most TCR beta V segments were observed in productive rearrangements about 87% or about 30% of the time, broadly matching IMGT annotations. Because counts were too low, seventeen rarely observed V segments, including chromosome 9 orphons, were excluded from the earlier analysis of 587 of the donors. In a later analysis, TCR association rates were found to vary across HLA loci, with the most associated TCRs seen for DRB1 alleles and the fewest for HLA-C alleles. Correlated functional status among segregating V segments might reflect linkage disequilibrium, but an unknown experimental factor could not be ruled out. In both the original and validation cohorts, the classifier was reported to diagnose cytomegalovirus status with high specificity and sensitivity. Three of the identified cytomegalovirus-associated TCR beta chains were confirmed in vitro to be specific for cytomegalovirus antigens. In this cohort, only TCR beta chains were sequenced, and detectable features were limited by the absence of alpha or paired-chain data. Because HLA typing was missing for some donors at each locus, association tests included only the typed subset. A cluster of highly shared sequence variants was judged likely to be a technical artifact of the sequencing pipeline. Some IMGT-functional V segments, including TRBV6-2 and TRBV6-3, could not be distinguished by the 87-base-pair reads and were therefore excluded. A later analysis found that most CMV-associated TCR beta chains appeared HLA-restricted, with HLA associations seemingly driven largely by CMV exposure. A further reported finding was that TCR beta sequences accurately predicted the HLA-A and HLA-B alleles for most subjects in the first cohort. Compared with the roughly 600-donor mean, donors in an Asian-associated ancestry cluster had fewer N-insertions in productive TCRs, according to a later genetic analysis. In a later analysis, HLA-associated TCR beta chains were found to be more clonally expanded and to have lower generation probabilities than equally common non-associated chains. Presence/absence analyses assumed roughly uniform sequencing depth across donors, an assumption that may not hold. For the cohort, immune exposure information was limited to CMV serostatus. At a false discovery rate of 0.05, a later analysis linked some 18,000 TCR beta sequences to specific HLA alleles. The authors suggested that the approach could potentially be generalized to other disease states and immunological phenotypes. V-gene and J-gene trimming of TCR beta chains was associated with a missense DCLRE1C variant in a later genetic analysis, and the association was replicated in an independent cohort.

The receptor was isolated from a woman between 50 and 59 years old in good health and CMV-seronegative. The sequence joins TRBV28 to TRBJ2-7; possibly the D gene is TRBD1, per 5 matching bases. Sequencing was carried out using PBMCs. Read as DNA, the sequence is TGTGCCAGCAGTCTCAGGGACGAGCAGTACTTC. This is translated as CASSLRDEQYF.